The TCR beta chain under discussion was sequenced for a study of T cell repertoires in cytomegalovirus infection. In TCRdb, the reads were re-called with MiXCR into one record per CDR3 protein. The table shows roughly 500,000 distinct CDR3 sequences, with 11% occurring only once. Trimming left V 6 bases short and J 5 bases short, with 17 bases between. This CDR3 is 14 amino acids long. CDR1 and CDR2 (germline): SGHRS, YFSETQ. This chain joins TRBV5-1 and TRBJ1-1; maybe TRBD1 (6 bases). The sequenced sample was PBMCs. The TCR sequence derives from a human donor in good health (CMV status not recorded). Some clones in this sample may be carry-over from other donors' samples. CDR3: CASMVGGVGTEAFF. CDR3 bases: TGCGCCAGCATGGTCGGGGGCGTGGGAACTGAAGCTTTCTTT.